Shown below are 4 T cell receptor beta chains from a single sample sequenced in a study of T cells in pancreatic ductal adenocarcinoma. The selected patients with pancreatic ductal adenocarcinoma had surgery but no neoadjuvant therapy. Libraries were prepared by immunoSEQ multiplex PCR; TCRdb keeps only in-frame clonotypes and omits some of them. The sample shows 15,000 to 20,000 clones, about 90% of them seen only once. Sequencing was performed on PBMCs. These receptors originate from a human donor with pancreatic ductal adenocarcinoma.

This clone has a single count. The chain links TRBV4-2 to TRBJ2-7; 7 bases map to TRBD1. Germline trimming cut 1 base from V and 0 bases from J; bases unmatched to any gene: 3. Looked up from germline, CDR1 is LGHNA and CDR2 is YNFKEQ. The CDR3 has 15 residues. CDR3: CASSQGQGLSYEQYF. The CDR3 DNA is TGTGCCAGCAGCCAAGGACAGGGTCTCTCCTACGAGCAGTACTTC.

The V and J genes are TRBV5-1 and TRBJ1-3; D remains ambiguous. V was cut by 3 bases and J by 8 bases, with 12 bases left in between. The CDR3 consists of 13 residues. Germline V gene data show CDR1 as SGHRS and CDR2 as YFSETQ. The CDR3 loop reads CASSSPPSYTIYF. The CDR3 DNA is TGCGCCAGCAGCTCCCCTCCGAGTTACACCATATATTTT.

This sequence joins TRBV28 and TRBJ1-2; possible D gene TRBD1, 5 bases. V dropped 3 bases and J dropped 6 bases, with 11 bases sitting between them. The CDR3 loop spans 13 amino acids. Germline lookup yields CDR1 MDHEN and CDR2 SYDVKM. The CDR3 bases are TGTGCCAGCAGTTTCAGGGCAGGGCATGGCTACACCTTC. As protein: CASSFRAGHGYTF.

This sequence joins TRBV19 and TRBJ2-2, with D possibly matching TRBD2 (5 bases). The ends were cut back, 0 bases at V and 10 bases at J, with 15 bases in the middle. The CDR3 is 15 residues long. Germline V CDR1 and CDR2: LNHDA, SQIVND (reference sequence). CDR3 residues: CASSIDLGDQVELFF. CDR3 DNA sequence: TGTGCCAGTAGTATAGATCTGGGAGACCAAGTGGAGCTGTTTTTT.